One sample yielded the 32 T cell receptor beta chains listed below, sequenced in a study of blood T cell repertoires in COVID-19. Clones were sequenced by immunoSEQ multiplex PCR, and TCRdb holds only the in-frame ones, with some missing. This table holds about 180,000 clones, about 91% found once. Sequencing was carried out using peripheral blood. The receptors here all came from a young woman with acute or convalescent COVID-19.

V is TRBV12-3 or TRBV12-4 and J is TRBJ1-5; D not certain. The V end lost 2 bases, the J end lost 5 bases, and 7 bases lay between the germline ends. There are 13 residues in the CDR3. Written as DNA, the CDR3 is TGTGCCAGCAGTTTAATGAGTGATCAGCCCCAGCATTTT. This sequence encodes CASSLMSDQPQHF.

CDR3 bases: TGTGCCAGCAGTCCCCATAGCGGGAGAGGTGAGACCCAGTACTTC. Protein product: CASSPHSGRGETQYF. This rearrangement joins TRBV2 to TRBJ2-5, with 9 nucleotides matching TRBD2. Germline V gene data show CDR1 as SNHLY and CDR2 as FYNNEI. Trimming cost V 5 bases and J 5 bases; bases outside gene matches: 9. The CDR3 has 15 amino acids.

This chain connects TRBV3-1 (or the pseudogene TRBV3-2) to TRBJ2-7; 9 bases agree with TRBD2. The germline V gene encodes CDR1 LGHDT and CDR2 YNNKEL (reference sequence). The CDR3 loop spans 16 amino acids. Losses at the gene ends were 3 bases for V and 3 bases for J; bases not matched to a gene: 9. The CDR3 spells CASSHQTTSGVYEQYF. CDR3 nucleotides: TGTGCCAGCAGCCATCAAACGACTAGCGGAGTCTACGAGCAGTACTTC.

The CDR3 DNA follows: TGTGCCAGCAGCCACACAGATACGCAGTATTTT. It translates to CASSHTDTQYF. V is TRBV11-2 and J is TRBJ2-3; D ambiguous. Germline V lookup: CDR1 SGHAT, CDR2 FQNNGV. The CDR3 length is 11 residues. Trimming removed 5 bases at V and 2 bases at J, with 2 bases between.

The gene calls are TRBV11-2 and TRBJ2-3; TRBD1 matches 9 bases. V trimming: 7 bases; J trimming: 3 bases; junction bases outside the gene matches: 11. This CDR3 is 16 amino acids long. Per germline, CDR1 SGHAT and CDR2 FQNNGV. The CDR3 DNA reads TGTGCCAGCAAGGAGTCCGACAGGGGGTTTACAGATACGCAGTATTTT. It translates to CASKESDRGFTDTQYF. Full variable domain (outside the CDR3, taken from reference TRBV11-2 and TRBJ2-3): EAGVAQSPRYKIIEKRQSVAFWCNPISGHATLYWYQQILGQGPKLLIQFQNNGVVDDSQLPKDRFSAERLKGVDSTLKIQPAKLEDSAVYLCASKESDRGFTDTQYFGPGTRLTVL.

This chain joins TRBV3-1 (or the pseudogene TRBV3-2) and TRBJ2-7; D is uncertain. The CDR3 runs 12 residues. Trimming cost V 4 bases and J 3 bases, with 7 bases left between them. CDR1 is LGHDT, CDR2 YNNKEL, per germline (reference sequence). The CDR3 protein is CASSRAYYEQYF. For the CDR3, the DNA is TGTGCCAGCAGCCGGGCCTACTACGAGCAGTACTTC.

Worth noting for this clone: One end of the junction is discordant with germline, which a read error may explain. The CDR3 here is CASSADHGLLSGANVLTF. The CDR3 region has the DNA TGTGCCAGCAGCGCGGATCACGGGCTTCTCTCTGGGGCTAACGTCCTGACTTTC. The gene calls are TRBV9 and TRBJ2-6; possible D gene TRBD1, 5 bases. This CDR3 is built from 18 residues. Germline lookup yields CDR1 SGDLS and CDR2 YYNGEE.

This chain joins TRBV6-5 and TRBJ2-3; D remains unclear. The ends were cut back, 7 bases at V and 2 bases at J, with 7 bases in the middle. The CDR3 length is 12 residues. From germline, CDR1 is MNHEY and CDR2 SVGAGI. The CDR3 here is CASNYHTDTQYF. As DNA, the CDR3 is TGTGCCAGCAACTACCACACAGATACGCAGTATTTT.

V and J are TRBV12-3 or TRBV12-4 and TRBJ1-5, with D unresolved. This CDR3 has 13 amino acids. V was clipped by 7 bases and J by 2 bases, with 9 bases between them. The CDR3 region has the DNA TGTGCCAGCACTAGCGACGGCAATCAGCCCCAGCATTTT. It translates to CASTSDGNQPQHF.

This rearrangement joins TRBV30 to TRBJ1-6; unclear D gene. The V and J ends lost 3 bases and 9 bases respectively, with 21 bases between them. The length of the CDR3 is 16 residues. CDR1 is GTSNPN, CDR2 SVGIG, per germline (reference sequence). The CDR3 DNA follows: TGTGCCTGGAGCGAGTGGGATAAGGGTCGGGGTTCACCCCTCCACTTT. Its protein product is CAWSEWDKGRGSPLHF.

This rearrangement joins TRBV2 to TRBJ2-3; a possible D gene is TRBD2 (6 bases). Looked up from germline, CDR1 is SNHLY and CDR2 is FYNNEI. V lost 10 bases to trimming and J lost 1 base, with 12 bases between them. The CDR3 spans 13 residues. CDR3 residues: CATGGTRTDTQYF. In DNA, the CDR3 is TGTGCCACCGGAGGGACCCGCACAGATACGCAGTATTTT.

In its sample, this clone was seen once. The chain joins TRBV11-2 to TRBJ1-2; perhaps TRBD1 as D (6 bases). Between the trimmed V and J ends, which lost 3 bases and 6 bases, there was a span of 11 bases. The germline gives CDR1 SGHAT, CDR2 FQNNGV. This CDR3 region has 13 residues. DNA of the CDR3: TGTGCCAGCAGCTTTACAGGGTCAGATGGCTACACCTTC. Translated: CASSFTGSDGYTF.

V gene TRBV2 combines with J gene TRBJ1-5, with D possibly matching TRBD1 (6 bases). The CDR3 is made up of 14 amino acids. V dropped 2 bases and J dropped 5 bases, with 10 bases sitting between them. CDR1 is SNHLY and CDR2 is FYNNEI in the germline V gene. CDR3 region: CASSERTEDQPQHF. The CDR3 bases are TGTGCCAGCAGTGAAAGGACAGAAGATCAGCCCCAGCATTTT.

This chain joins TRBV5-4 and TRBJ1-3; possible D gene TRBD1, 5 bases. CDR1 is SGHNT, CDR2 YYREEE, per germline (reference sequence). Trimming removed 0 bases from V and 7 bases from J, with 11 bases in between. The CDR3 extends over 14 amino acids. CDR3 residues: CASSLEGTANTIYF. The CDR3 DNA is TGTGCCAGCAGCTTGGAAGGGACTGCTAACACCATATATTTT.

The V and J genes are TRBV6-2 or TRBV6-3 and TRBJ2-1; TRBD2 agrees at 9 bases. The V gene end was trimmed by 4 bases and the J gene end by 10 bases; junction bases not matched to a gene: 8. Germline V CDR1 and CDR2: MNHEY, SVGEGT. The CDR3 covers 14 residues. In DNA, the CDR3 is TGTGCCAGCAGTTTACCAGGTACTAGCGGGGAGCAGTTCTTC. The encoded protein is CASSLPGTSGEQFF.

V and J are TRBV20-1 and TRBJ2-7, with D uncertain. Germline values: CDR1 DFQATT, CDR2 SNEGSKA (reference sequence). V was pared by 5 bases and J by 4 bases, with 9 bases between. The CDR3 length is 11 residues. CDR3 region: CSAELRYEQYF. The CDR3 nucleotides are TGCAGTGCTGAGCTTCGGTACGAGCAGTACTTC.

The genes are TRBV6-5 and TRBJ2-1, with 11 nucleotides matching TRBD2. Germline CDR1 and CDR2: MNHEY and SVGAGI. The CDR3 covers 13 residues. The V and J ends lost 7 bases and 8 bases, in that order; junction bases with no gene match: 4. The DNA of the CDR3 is TGTGCCAGCAATAGCGGGAGGGCCTATGAGCAGTTCTTC. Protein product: CASNSGRAYEQFF.

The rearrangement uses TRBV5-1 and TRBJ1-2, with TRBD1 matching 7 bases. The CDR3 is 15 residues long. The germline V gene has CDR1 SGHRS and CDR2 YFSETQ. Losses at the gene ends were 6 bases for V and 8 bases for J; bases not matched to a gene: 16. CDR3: CASKHNTGEWEGYTF. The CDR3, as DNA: TGCGCCAGCAAACATAACACAGGGGAATGGGAAGGCTACACCTTC. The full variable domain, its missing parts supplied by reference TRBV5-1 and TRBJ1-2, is KAGVTQTPRYLIKTRGQQVTLSCSPISGHRSVSWYQQTPGQGLQFLFEYFSETQRNKGNFPGRFSGRQFSNSRSEMNVSTLELGDSALYLCASKHNTGEWEGYTFGSGTRLTVV.

CDR3 sequence (DNA): TGTGCCAGCAGTTTCCTCCAGGGGGAAGGAGAGACCCAGTACTTC. This gives the protein CASSFLQGEGETQYF. This chain connects TRBV28 to TRBJ2-5; TRBD1 matches 7 bases. The CDR3 contains 15 residues. V trimming: 3 bases; J trimming: 4 bases; junction bases outside the gene matches: 8. The germline CDR1 and CDR2 sequences are MDHEN and SYDVKM.

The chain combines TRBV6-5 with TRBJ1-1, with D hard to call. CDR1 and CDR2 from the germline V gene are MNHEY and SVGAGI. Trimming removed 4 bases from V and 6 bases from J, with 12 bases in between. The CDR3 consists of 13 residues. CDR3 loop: CASSLNSRSEAFF. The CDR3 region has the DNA TGTGCCAGCAGTTTAAACAGCCGTTCTGAAGCTTTCTTT.

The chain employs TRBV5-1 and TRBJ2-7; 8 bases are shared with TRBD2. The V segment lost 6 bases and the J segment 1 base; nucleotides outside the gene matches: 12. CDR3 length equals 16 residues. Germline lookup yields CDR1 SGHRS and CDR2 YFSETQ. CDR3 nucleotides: TGCGCCAGCAAACCCGAAGGGGGGACTAGTTCCTACGAGCAGTACTTC. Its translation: CASKPEGGTSSYEQYF.

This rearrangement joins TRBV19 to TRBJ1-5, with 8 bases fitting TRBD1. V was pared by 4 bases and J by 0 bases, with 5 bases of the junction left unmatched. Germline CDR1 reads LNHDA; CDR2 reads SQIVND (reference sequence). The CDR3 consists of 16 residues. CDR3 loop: CASSRGQAYSNQPQHF. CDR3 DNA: TGTGCCAGTAGTAGGGGACAGGCCTATAGCAATCAGCCCCAGCATTTT.

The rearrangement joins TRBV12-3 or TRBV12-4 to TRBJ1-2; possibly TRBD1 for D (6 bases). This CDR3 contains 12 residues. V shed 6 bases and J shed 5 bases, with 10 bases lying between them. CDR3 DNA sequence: TGTGCCAGCAGACGAACAGGGTATGGCTACACCTTC. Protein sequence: CASRRTGYGYTF.

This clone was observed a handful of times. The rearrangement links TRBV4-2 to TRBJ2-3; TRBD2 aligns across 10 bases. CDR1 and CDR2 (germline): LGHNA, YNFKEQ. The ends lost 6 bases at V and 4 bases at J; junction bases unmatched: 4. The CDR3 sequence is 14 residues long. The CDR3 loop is CASSLAGVPDTQYF. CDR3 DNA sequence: TGTGCCAGCAGTCTAGCGGGAGTCCCAGATACGCAGTATTTT.

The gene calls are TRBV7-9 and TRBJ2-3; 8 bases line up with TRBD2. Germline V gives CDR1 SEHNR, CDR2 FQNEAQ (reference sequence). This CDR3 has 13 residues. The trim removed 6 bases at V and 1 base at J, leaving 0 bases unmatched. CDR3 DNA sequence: TGTGCCAGCAGGACTAGCGGCACAGATACGCAGTATTTT. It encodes CASRTSGTDTQYF.

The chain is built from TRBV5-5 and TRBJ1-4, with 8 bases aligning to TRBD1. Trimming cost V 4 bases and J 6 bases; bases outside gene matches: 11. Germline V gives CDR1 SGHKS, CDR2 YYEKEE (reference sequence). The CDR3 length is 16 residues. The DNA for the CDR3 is TGTGCCAGCAGCCTCGGACAGGGAGGGGAACATGAAAAACTGTTTTTT. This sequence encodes CASSLGQGGEHEKLFF. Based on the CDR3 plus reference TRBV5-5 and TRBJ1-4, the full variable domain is DAGVTQSPTHLIKTRGQQVTLRCSPISGHKSVSWYQQVLGQGPQFIFQYYEKEERGRGNFPDRFSARQFPNYSSELNVNALLLGDSALYLCASSLGQGGEHEKLFFGSGTQLSVL.

CDR3 in amino acids: CASSNRVAGAADTQYF. The CDR3 DNA reads as TGTGCCAGCAGCAATAGAGTAGCGGGAGCGGCAGATACGCAGTATTTT. This sequence joins TRBV3-1 (or the pseudogene TRBV3-2) and TRBJ2-3; 9 positions match TRBD2. The CDR3 extends over 16 amino acids. Germline V CDR1 and CDR2: LGHDT, YNNKEL (reference sequence). V lost 5 bases, J lost 4 bases, and 10 bases stayed unmatched.

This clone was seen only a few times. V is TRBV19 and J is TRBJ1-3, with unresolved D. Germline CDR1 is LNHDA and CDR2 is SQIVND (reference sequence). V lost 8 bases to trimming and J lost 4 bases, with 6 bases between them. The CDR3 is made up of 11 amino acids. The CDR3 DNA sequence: TGTGCCAGTTTCCAGGGAAACACCATATATTTT. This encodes CASFQGNTIYF. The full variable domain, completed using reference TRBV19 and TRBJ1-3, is DGGITQSPKYLFRKEGQNVTLSCEQNLNHDAMYWYRQDPGQGLRLIYYSQIVNDFQKGDIAEGYSVSREKKESFPLTVTSAQKNPTAFYLCASFQGNTIYFGEGSWLTVV.

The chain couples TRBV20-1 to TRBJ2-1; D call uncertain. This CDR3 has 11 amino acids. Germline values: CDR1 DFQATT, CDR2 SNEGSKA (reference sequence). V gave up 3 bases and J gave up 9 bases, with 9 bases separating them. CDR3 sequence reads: CSASPYGEQFF. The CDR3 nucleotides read TGCAGTGCTAGCCCCTACGGTGAGCAGTTCTTC.

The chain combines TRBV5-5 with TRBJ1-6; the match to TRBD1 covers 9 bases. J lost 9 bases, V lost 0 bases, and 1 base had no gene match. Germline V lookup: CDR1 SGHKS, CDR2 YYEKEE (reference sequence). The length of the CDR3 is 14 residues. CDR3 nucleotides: TGTGCCAGCAGCTTGGGACAGGGGGGTTCACCCCTCCACTTT. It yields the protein CASSLGQGGSPLHF. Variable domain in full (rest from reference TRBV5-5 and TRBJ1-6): DAGVTQSPTHLIKTRGQQVTLRCSPISGHKSVSWYQQVLGQGPQFIFQYYEKEERGRGNFPDRFSARQFPNYSSELNVNALLLGDSALYLCASSLGQGGSPLHFGNGTRLTVT.

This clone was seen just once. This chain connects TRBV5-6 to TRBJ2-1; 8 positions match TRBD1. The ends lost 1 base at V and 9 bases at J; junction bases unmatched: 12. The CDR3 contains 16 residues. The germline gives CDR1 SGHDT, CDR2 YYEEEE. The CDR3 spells CASSLKFRTGFGEQFF. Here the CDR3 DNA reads TGTGCCAGCAGCTTGAAGTTTCGGACAGGGTTCGGTGAGCAGTTCTTC.

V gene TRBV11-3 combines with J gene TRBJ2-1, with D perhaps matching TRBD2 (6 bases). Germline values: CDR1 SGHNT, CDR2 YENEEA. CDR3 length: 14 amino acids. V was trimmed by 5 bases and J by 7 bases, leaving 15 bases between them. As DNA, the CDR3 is TGTGCCAGCAGCCGTAAGACTAGACGGAATGAGCAGTTCTTC. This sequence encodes CASSRKTRRNEQFF.